The entry that follows covers one TCR beta chain sequence. Its antigen is not known. Compared with germline, one end of the junction differs, possibly owing to a read error. This specimen includes other DNA sequences encoding the same CDR3. The sample is drawn from a study of T cells in localized non-small cell lung cancer. Findings and limits, study-wide: In the blood, greater T cell density corresponded to longer overall survival.

Using immunoSEQ multiplex PCR, the repertoire was profiled, and TCRdb retains in-frame clones only, with some absent. The table includes about 21,000 clones, approximately 90% detected once. Germline-derived CDR1 and CDR2 are SGHDT and YYEEEE. This CDR3 spans 17 amino acids. The input for sequencing was peripheral blood, taken before any cancer treatment. This TCR was sampled from a man aged 40 to 75 with stage I lung adenocarcinoma. The gene calls are TRBV5-6 and TRBJ1-2, with a weak D call TRBD1 (5 bases). CDR3 sequence reads: CASSPGGGLPTSYGYTF. The CDR3 nucleotides read TGTGCTAGCAGCCCCGGGGGAGGTCTCCCCACCAGCTATGGCTACACCTTC.